A single sample gave rise to the 23 T cell receptor beta chains below, sequenced in a study of tumor-infiltrating lymphocytes in primary liver carcinoma. From approximately 20-30 mg of unsorted bulk tissue, DNA and RNA were co-extracted together. TCR beta cDNA was prepared out of roughly 520 ng total RNA by means of a constant-region primer. Slightly modified ARM-PCR with three nested multiplex PCR rounds yielded TCR beta libraries. The first two PCR rounds used TRBV1-TRBV30 forward primers with a C-beta reverse primer, 9 to 11 cycles each. TCRdb used MiXCR to reprocess the multiplex PCR reads, holding one entry per CDR3 protein. Of tens of thousands of distinct CDR3 sequences in the sample, roughly 69% are singletons; the top ten hold roughly 28%. Material: tumor-adjacent normal liver tissue. The receptors come from a middle-aged man with primary liver carcinoma and hepatitis B virus infection.

Details on this clonotype: One junction end disagrees with the germline gene, perhaps due to a read error. The V gene is TRBV6-1, the J gene TRBJ2-6; D may be TRBD1 (5 bases). The CDR3 is 15 amino acids. Germline V gene lookup returns CDR1 MNHNS and CDR2 SASEGT. CDR3 bases: TGTGCTAGCAGTGGTACGGCCGATGGGGCCCACGTCCTGACTTTC. This gives the protein CASSGTADGAHVLTF.

This clonotype is a singleton in its sample. J is TRBJ1-2 and V is TRBV4-3; D perhaps matches TRBD1 (6 bases). The CDR3 spans 17 residues. Germline loops: CDR1 LGHNA, CDR2 YSLEER. The V end lost 8 bases, the J end lost 4 bases, and 26 bases lay between the germline ends. The CDR3 reads CASYQDGVGDKPYGYTF. The CDR3 DNA reads TGCGCCAGCTACCAAGATGGGGTGGGGGACAAGCCCTATGGCTACACCTTC.

This clonotype was counted at least ten times. V usage is TRBV28 and J usage is TRBJ1-3; D gene ambiguous. This CDR3 spans 13 amino acids. Deletions cut 6 bases from V and 5 bases from J, with 11 bases between. CDR1 and CDR2 (germline): MDHEN, SYDVKM. For the CDR3, the DNA is TGTGCCAGCAGGGGAGGTGGGCGAAACACCATATATTTT. It translates to CASRGGGRNTIYF.

This clonotype is a singleton in its sample. This chain uses TRBV5-4 with TRBJ2-5; 8 bases are a match to TRBD2. Germline V gene lookup returns CDR1 SGHNT and CDR2 YYREEE (reference sequence). The CDR3 runs to 15 residues. The V and J ends lost 4 bases and 1 base, in that order; junction bases with no gene match: 6. The chain's CDR3 is CASSPASGRQETQYF. CDR3 in DNA: TGTGCCAGCAGCCCGGCTAGCGGGCGCCAAGAGACCCAGTACTTC.

About this clonotype: This may come from a read error, since a much larger clone is one base off. Without the conserved terminal phenylalanine or tryptophan, this CDR3 likely stems from a read error. This rearrangement joins TRBV28 to TRBJ2-3; 7 bases map to TRBD2. V shed 2 bases, J shed 3 bases, and the junction held 8 bases outside the gene matches. Germline assignment: CDR1 MDHEN and CDR2 SYDVKM. This CDR3 spans 16 amino acids. CDR3 protein: CASSLGREGWTDTQYS. In DNA, the CDR3 is TGTGCCAGCAGTTTAGGAAGGGAGGGTTGGACAGATACGCAGTATTCT.

This clonotype has more than one count but fewer than ten. This may be a read error, as it is one base from a much larger clone. The rearrangement uses TRBV4-3 and TRBJ2-7, with no clear D. Germline V gene lookup returns CDR1 LGHNA and CDR2 YSLEER. The CDR3 contains 13 residues. Written as DNA, the CDR3 is TGCGCCAGCAGCCAAGCAGTTTCCTACAAGCAGTACTTC. It codes for CASSQAVSYKQYF.

As to this clonotype: This CDR3 is missing its conserved last phenylalanine or tryptophan, likely due to a read error. The V gene is TRBV4-2, the J gene TRBJ2-3; D perhaps matches TRBD2 (6 bases). V lost 0 bases and J lost 6, with 16 bases in between. CDR3 length: 16 amino acids. Germline loops: CDR1 LGHNA, CDR2 YNFKEQ. In DNA form, the CDR3 reads TGTGCCAGCAGCCAAGACCGAACGGGAGTAAGGGATACGCAGTATCTT. It yields the protein CASSQDRTGVRDTQYL.

This sequence joins TRBV6-5 and TRBJ2-3; 12 bases agree with TRBD2. The germline gives CDR1 MNHEY, CDR2 SVGAGI. The CDR3 spans 15 residues. The DNA for the CDR3 is TGTGCGAACAACCCAGGACTAGCGGGAACAGATACGCAGTATTTT. It yields the protein CANNPGLAGTDTQYF.

This clonotype was observed at least ten times. The rearrangement uses TRBV4-1 and TRBJ2-7, with 9 bases that match TRBD2. The germline V gene encodes CDR1 MGHRA and CDR2 YSYEKL. The V gene end was trimmed by 3 bases and the J gene end by 3 bases; junction bases not matched to a gene: 6. The CDR3 length is 15 residues. CDR3 DNA: TGCGCCAGCAGCCAGTTAGCGGGAGCCGGCTACGAGCAGTACTTC. Amino acids: CASSQLAGAGYEQYF.

This clonotype was recorded at least ten times. The chain combines TRBV12-3 or TRBV12-4 with TRBJ2-1; D gene uncertain. This CDR3 has 12 amino acids. Trimming left V 3 bases short and J 8 bases short, with 8 bases between. CDR3 in amino acids: CASSFRGHEQFF. DNA of the CDR3: TGTGCCAGCAGTTTTCGCGGACATGAGCAGTTCTTC.

V gene TRBV6-2 or TRBV6-3 combines with J gene TRBJ1-5; D gene unclear. Trimming removed 4 bases from V and 3 bases from J, with 13 bases in between. This CDR3 region has 15 residues. Germline CDR1 reads MNHEY; CDR2 reads SVGEGT. In DNA form, the CDR3 reads TGTGCCAGCAGTTCCAAGGTAGGGATCAATCAGCCCCAGCATTTT. Its protein is CASSSKVGINQPQHF.

As concerns this clonotype: A junction end diverges from the germline sequence, so it may reflect a read error. V and J are TRBV10-3 and TRBJ2-5, with 10 bases lining up with TRBD1. The CDR3 extends over 13 amino acids. Germline lookup yields CDR1 ENHRY and CDR2 SYGVKD. CDR3 in amino acids: CTISDRGRETQYF. The CDR3 DNA is TGTACCATAAGTGACAGGGGGCGTGAGACCCAGTACTTC.

In the case of this clonotype: It may be a read error: a sequence one base away is much more abundant. The chain uses TRBV6-1 and TRBJ1-4; D not resolved. The CDR3 sequence is 14 residues long. Germline V lookup: CDR1 MNHNS, CDR2 SASEGT. The CDR3 loop reads CSSAIGTTNEKLFF. The CDR3 region has the DNA TGTTCCAGCGCTATCGGTACAACTAATGAAAAACTGTTTTTT.

V usage is TRBV11-2 and J usage is TRBJ2-1; 7 nucleotides match TRBD2. V was pared by 4 bases and J by 15 bases, with 15 bases of the junction left unmatched. This CDR3 comprises 14 residues. The germline V gene has CDR1 SGHAT and CDR2 FQNNGV. Here the CDR3 DNA reads TGTGCCAGCAGCTCTCGGGGGGAACACAATGGGCGGTTCTTC. Its protein is CASSSRGEHNGRFF.

This clonotype has a count of ten or more. J is TRBJ2-5 and V is TRBV7-8; D not certain. V dropped 5 bases and J dropped 1 base, with 17 bases sitting between them. The CDR3 spans 16 residues. Germline V gene data show CDR1 as SGHVS and CDR2 as FQNEAQ. In nucleotides, the CDR3 is TGTGCCAGCAGCCCCCCGATGGTCAAGTTCCAAGAGACCCAGTACTTC. It is translated as CASSPPMVKFQETQYF.

For this clonotype: The CDR3 ends on some other residue instead of the conserved phenylalanine or tryptophan, so this is likely a read error. Here the CDR3 DNA reads TGTGCCAGCAGCGAAAGTTCCGGGGCGCCGAGTGGCAATGTGCAGTTCATC. Translated: CASSESSGAPSGNVQFI. This sequence joins TRBV6-5 and TRBJ2-1, with D possibly called TRBD1 or TRBD2 (5 bases each). This CDR3 comprises 17 residues. The germline V gene encodes CDR1 MNHEY and CDR2 SVGAGI.

This clonotype was observed at least ten times. This chain uses TRBV6-2 or TRBV6-3 with TRBJ2-3; D call uncertain. The CDR3 spans 14 residues. The V gene lost 6 bases and the J gene lost 6 bases, with 16 bases spanning the gap. CDR1 MNHEY and CDR2 SVGEGT come from the germline V gene. The CDR3 is CASRSYEEIDTQYF. CDR3 nucleotides: TGTGCCAGCAGATCATATGAGGAAATCGATACGCAGTATTTT.

Only a few counts were recorded for this clonotype. It may be a read error: a sequence one base away is much more abundant. This chain joins TRBV29-1 and TRBJ1-5; 7 bases are shared with TRBD1. The CDR3 is 22 residues long. CDR1 SQVTM and CDR2 ANQGSEA come from the germline V gene. Trimming at V came to 3 bases and at J to 1 base, leaving 27 bases not matched to a gene. The CDR3 region is CSVEGDSRFSLGYDESNQPQHF. CDR3 DNA: TGCAGCGTTGAGGGGGACAGCCGTTTTAGTTTGGGGTACGACGAGAGCAATCAGCCCCAGCATTTT. Variable domain in full (rest from reference TRBV29-1 and TRBJ1-5): SAVISQKPSRDICQRGTSLTIQCQVDSQVTMMFWYRQQPGQSLTLIATANQGSEATYESGFVIDKFPISRPNLTFSTLTVSNMSPEDSSIYLCSVEGDSRFSLGYDESNQPQHFGDGTRLSIL.

Comment on this clonotype: Mismatch with germline at one junction end may stem from a read error. V usage is TRBV4-2 and J usage is TRBJ2-7, with D tentatively TRBD2 (6 bases). The CDR3 length is 16 residues. Germline lookup yields CDR1 LGHNA and CDR2 YNFKEQ. The DNA for the CDR3 is TGTGCCAGCAACCAAGGGCTTAGCGGCTTTACGAACGAGCAGTACTTC. Its translation is CASNQGLSGFTNEQYF.

A word on this clonotype: A read error may produce the germline difference seen at one junction end. Written as DNA, the CDR3 is TGTGCTAGCAGCTTAGTGGGGGGAAACACTGAAACTTTCTTT. This codes for CASSLVGGNTETFF. The chain combines TRBV7-9 with TRBJ1-1, with TRBD1 as a possible D gene (5 bases). The germline V gene has CDR1 SEHNR and CDR2 FQNEAQ (reference sequence). CDR3 size: 14 residues.

Of note for this clonotype: The junction shows a germline mismatch at one end, possibly a read error. The rearrangement links TRBV28 to TRBJ2-5; 8 positions agree with TRBD1. Germline loops: CDR1 MDHEN, CDR2 SYDVKM. This CDR3 contains 17 residues. The CDR3 spells CVSSPLRQGAMLETQNF. CDR3 sequence (DNA): TGTGTCAGCAGTCCGCTTCGTCAGGGGGCTATGTTGGAGACCCAGAACTTC.

This clonotype has at least ten counts. The chain combines TRBV4-2 with TRBJ1-1, with D maybe TRBD1 (6 bases). From germline, CDR1 is LGHNA and CDR2 YNFKEQ. The CDR3 length is 17 residues. Trimming removed 0 bases from V and 3 bases from J, with 17 bases in between. CDR3 DNA: TGTGCCAGCAGCCAAGATAGTGTGGCAGGGGTTTACACTGAAGCTTTCTTT. Protein product: CASSQDSVAGVYTEAFF.

The rearrangement joins TRBV11-1 to TRBJ2-1, with D hard to call. In germline, CDR1 is SGHAT, CDR2 FQDESV (reference sequence). The CDR3 is 12 amino acids. In nucleotides, the CDR3 is TGTGTCAGTGCAGAGGCCTACAATGAGCAGTTCTTC. Its protein is CVSAEAYNEQFF.